The 25 T cell receptor beta chains in this list originate from one sample, sequenced in a study of somatic mutations in cytotoxic T cells in rheumatoid arthritis. Profiling relied on immunoSEQ multiplex PCR, and the TCRdb table lists in-frame clones only, not all of them. Of over 10,000 clones in the sample, over 80% are singletons; the top ten hold 13% to 15%. Material: CD8+ T cells sorted from blood. Receptor source: a woman aged 60 to 75 in good health.

The genes are TRBV16 and TRBJ1-2; TRBD1 might be the D (5 bases). The CDR3 covers 15 residues. Trimming stripped 3 bases from V and 8 bases from J, with 19 bases between. Looked up from germline, CDR1 is KGHSY and CDR2 is FQNENV. The CDR3 here is CASSQSQGSHWGYTF. In DNA form, the CDR3 reads TGTGCCAGCAGCCAGTCTCAGGGATCCCACTGGGGCTACACCTTC.

V usage is TRBV4-1 and J usage is TRBJ2-5, with D possibly TRBD2 on 7 matching bases. The germline V and J ends were trimmed by 0 bases and 4 bases, with 15 bases remaining between them. The CDR3 is made up of 16 amino acids. The germline V gene encodes CDR1 MGHRA and CDR2 YSYEKL. CDR3 sequence reads: CASSQESQGRGETQYF. DNA of the CDR3: TGCGCCAGCAGCCAAGAGAGTCAGGGGAGGGGAGAGACCCAGTACTTC.

The chain links TRBV7-9 to TRBJ2-4, with 10 bases identical to TRBD2. J was trimmed by 0 bases and V by 1 base; bases with no gene match: 6. The CDR3 consists of 18 residues. Per the germline V gene, CDR1 is SEHNR and CDR2 is FQNEAQ (reference sequence). CDR3 loop: CASSLGGTSVLAKNIQYF. The DNA for the CDR3 is TGTGCCAGCAGCTTAGGGGGGACTAGCGTACTAGCCAAAAACATTCAGTACTTC.

Only one count was recorded for this clone. This chain links TRBV7-9 with TRBJ2-2; 11 bases map to TRBD1. Germline V gene sequence: CDR1 SEHNR, CDR2 FQNEAQ (reference sequence). The CDR3 is made up of 17 amino acids. J gave up 7 bases and V 5 bases, and 12 bases lay outside the gene matches. The CDR3 sequence is CASSPLGQGESSGELFF. The CDR3 DNA is TGTGCCAGCAGCCCTTTGGGACAGGGGGAATCAAGCGGGGAGCTGTTTTTT.

The rearrangement links TRBV9 to TRBJ2-3; TRBD2 matches 9 bases. J was trimmed by 0 bases and V by 4 bases; bases with no gene match: 3. Germline-derived CDR1 and CDR2 are SGDLS and YYNGEE. The CDR3 extends over 15 amino acids. This chain's CDR3 is CASSSSGTSTDTQYF. The DNA of the CDR3 is TGTGCCAGCAGCTCTAGCGGGACTAGCACAGATACGCAGTATTTT.

In its sample, this clone was seen a few times. The genes are TRBV7-9 and TRBJ2-7; no clear D gene. Deletions cut 3 bases from V and 3 bases from J, with 6 bases between. This CDR3 contains 12 residues. Germline V lookup: CDR1 SEHNR, CDR2 FQNEAQ (reference sequence). As DNA, the CDR3 is TGTGCCAGCAGCTTTACCTACTACGAGCAGTACTTC. It translates to CASSFTYYEQYF.

The chain has TRBV4-1 and TRBJ2-3; 8 nucleotides line up with TRBD2. Trimming removed 4 bases from V and 6 bases from J; junction bases left unmatched: 9. The CDR3 extends over 15 amino acids. Germline CDR1 MGHRA, CDR2 YSYEKL. The CDR3 bases are TGCGCCAGCAGCCGTACGGGGGGGCCAGGGGATACGCAGTATTTT. Its translation: CASSRTGGPGDTQYF.

The chain carries TRBV11-3 and TRBJ2-5; D may be TRBD2 (6 bases). Per germline, CDR1 SGHNT and CDR2 YENEEA. The CDR3 contains 17 residues. V was cut by 1 base and J by 2 bases, with 17 bases left in between. CDR3 loop: CASSLGVGRGLQETQYF. The CDR3 DNA is TGTGCCAGCAGCTTAGGGGTCGGGCGGGGTCTACAAGAGACCCAGTACTTC. Variable domain in full (rest from reference TRBV11-3 and TRBJ2-5): EAGVVQSPRYKIIEKKQPVAFWCNPISGHNTLYWYLQNLGQGPELLIRYENEEAVDDSQLPKDRFSAERLKGVDSTLKIQPAELGDSAVYLCASSLGVGRGLQETQYFGPGTRLLVL.

This clone was recorded once. V usage is TRBV9 and J usage is TRBJ2-3; D is possibly TRBD1 (6 bases). Germline V gene sequence: CDR1 SGDLS, CDR2 YYNGEE. CDR3 length: 14 residues. V was clipped by 3 bases and J by 5 bases, with 13 bases between them. The CDR3 region has the DNA TGTGCCAGCAGCGGGGGGCTAGGGATAGATACGCAGTATTTT. As protein: CASSGGLGIDTQYF.

This chain connects TRBV5-1 to TRBJ2-1; TRBD2 agrees at 7 bases. The J segment lost 4 bases and the V segment lost 2 bases, leaving 6 bases of the junction unmatched. The CDR3 loop spans 15 amino acids. Germline assignment: CDR1 SGHRS and CDR2 YFSETQ. The CDR3 DNA sequence: TGCGCCAGCAGCTTTCTTGGGGGGGAATACAATGAGCAGTTCTTC. Protein sequence: CASSFLGGEYNEQFF.

This clone was picked up a small number of times. V usage is TRBV29-1 and J usage is TRBJ1-1; the match to TRBD1 covers 11 bases. Trimming at V came to 5 bases and at J to 7 bases, leaving 9 bases not matched to a gene. Germline V gene lookup returns CDR1 SQVTM and CDR2 ANQGSEA. The CDR3 is made up of 14 amino acids. For the CDR3, the DNA is TGCAGCGTTTCGCATGGACAGGGGGCTTTTGAAGCTTTCTTT. Amino acid sequence: CSVSHGQGAFEAFF. Based on the CDR3 plus reference TRBV29-1 and TRBJ1-1, the full variable domain is SAVISQKPSRDICQRGTSLTIQCQVDSQVTMMFWYRQQPGQSLTLIATANQGSEATYESGFVIDKFPISRPNLTFSTLTVSNMSPEDSSIYLCSVSHGQGAFEAFFGQGTRLTVV.

The chain has TRBV6-1 and TRBJ2-7, with TRBD2 as a possible D gene (5 bases). Trimming left V 2 bases short and J 2 bases short, with 10 bases between. Germline V CDR1 and CDR2: MNHNS, SASEGT. The CDR3 totals 14 residues. The CDR3 region has the DNA TGTGCCAGCAGTGAATTCCTAGCTCCCTACGAGCAGTACGTC. This sequence encodes CASSEFLAPYEQYV.

The chain carries TRBV7-9 and TRBJ1-2; TRBD1 agrees at 8 bases. The V gene's germline CDR1 is SEHNR and CDR2 FQNEAQ (reference sequence). The CDR3 runs to 12 residues. Trimming cost V 7 bases and J 8 bases; bases outside gene matches: 6. The CDR3 protein is CASTSPGGGYTF. The DNA for the CDR3 is TGTGCCAGCACCTCTCCAGGGGGCGGCTACACCTTC.

In this sample, this clone turned up a few times. This chain joins TRBV6-6 and TRBJ2-1, with D possibly matching TRBD1 (6 bases). This CDR3 has 14 amino acids. From germline, CDR1 is MNHNY and CDR2 SVGAGI (reference sequence). V shed 5 bases and J shed 7 bases, with 15 bases lying between them. The CDR3 DNA sequence: TGTGCCAGCAGTGACTGGACAGTGGGTAATGAGCAGTTCTTC. Amino acids: CASSDWTVGNEQFF.

The chain combines TRBV9 with TRBJ2-3, with 8 nucleotides matching TRBD2. Germline V CDR1 and CDR2: SGDLS, YYNGEE. The CDR3 extends over 16 amino acids. Trimming took 5 bases from V and 4 from J; bases not matched to a gene: 12. The CDR3 region has the DNA TGTGCCAGCAGTAGAACCGGGGGGGGTCTCGCAGATACGCAGTATTTT. This sequence encodes CASSRTGGGLADTQYF.

Turning to this clone: The junction and the germline gene differ at one end; a read error may be behind it. This chain links TRBV7-9 with TRBJ1-6; unclear D gene. Germline values: CDR1 SEHNR, CDR2 FQNEAQ (reference sequence). This CDR3 comprises 15 residues. The CDR3 nucleotides are TGTGCTAGCAGCTTATCCCCTAATCAGGATTCACCCCTCCACTTT. Protein product: CASSLSPNQDSPLHF.

This clone came up a few times. The rearrangement uses TRBV29-1 and TRBJ2-7; 11 nucleotides match TRBD1. CDR1 is SQVTM, CDR2 ANQGSEA, per germline. Trimming cost V 7 bases and J 5 bases; bases outside gene matches: 4. The CDR3 sequence is 12 residues long. This CDR3 reads CSGRTGGNEQYF. The CDR3 region has the DNA TGCAGCGGTCGGACAGGGGGCAACGAGCAGTACTTC.

The V call is TRBV5-1, the J call TRBJ1-1, with a tentative D call TRBD1 (6 bases). Germline V gene lookup returns CDR1 SGHRS and CDR2 YFSETQ. This CDR3 contains 14 residues. Trimming removed 0 bases from V and 6 bases from J, with 12 bases in between. CDR3 nucleotide sequence: TGCGCCAGCAGCTTGGCCGGGGGGGCCTCTGAAGCTTTCTTT. Encoded protein: CASSLAGGASEAFF.

CDR3 amino acids: CASSSTTGGETQYF. The CDR3 coding sequence is TGTGCCAGCAGTTCGACGACGGGTGGCGAGACCCAGTACTTC. This chain connects TRBV7-9 to TRBJ2-5; D gene ambiguous. V was cut by 6 bases and J by 5 bases, with 16 bases left in between. CDR3 size: 14 residues. Germline loops: CDR1 SEHNR, CDR2 FQNEAQ (reference sequence).

This clone came up a few times. The J gene is TRBJ2-1, the V gene TRBV7-3, with 8 bases fitting TRBD2. The CDR3 runs 14 residues. Losses at the gene ends were 4 bases for V and 5 bases for J; bases not matched to a gene: 4. The germline V gene encodes CDR1 SGHTA and CDR2 FQGTGA. The CDR3 here is CASSSGLANNEQFF. The CDR3 nucleotides read TGTGCCAGCAGCTCAGGACTAGCTAACAATGAGCAGTTCTTC.

The chain has TRBV7-9 and TRBJ2-1, with 10 bases that match TRBD2. Germline V gene lookup returns CDR1 SEHNR and CDR2 FQNEAQ (reference sequence). The J segment lost 6 bases and the V segment lost 5 bases, leaving 1 base of the junction unmatched. The CDR3 is made up of 13 amino acids. In DNA form, the CDR3 reads TGTGCCAGCAGCAGCGGGGGGGCCAATGAGCAGTTCTTC. Its protein product is CASSSGGANEQFF.

The chain uses TRBV7-9 and TRBJ1-1, with D uncertain. This CDR3 is built from 11 residues. The V gene lost 5 bases and the J gene lost 7 bases, with 8 bases spanning the gap. Germline V CDR1 and CDR2: SEHNR, FQNEAQ (reference sequence). The CDR3: CASSAEVEAFF. The CDR3 nucleotides read TGTGCCAGCAGCGCAGAGGTTGAAGCTTTCTTT.

The genes are TRBV2 and TRBJ2-7; D remains unclear. The CDR3 is 11 residues long. Germline CDR1 is SNHLY and CDR2 is FYNNEI. Trimming stripped 5 bases from V and 6 bases from J, with 8 bases between. The CDR3 loop is CASSSPGEQYF. The CDR3 nucleotides are TGTGCCAGCAGTTCTCCCGGCGAGCAGTACTTC.

The chain links TRBV10-3 to TRBJ2-7; 8 positions match TRBD2. The junction had 3 bases not matched to a gene; V was cut back by 4 bases and J by 4 bases. In germline, CDR1 is ENHRY, CDR2 SYGVKD. The CDR3 has 13 amino acids. As DNA, the CDR3 is TGTGCCATCAGTGTGGGACTAGGGTACGAGCAGTACGTC. This gives the protein CAISVGLGYEQYV.

The chain uses TRBV6-5 and TRBJ2-7; D possibly corresponds to TRBD2 (6 bases). The CDR3 is 14 residues long. V was trimmed by 7 bases and J by 9 bases, leaving 22 bases between them. Germline V gene lookup returns CDR1 MNHEY and CDR2 SVGAGI. The CDR3 here is CASTGIRTICGQYV. Here the CDR3 DNA reads TGTGCCAGCACTGGTATTCGGACTATCTGTGGGCAGTACGTC.